This T cell receptor beta chain is from a study of blood T cell repertoires in COVID-19. Study details: Italy, Spain and the United States were the sources of the convalescent and acute COVID-19 samples. The analysed material was cDNA or gDNA that came from T cells, B-cell-depleted T cells, or PBMCs.

In the authors' workflow: It was from reference gene primer amplification that nucleated cell counts were estimated. Using immunoSEQ multiplex PCR, the repertoire was profiled, and TCRdb retains in-frame clones only, with some absent. That table gives V, J and clone size, and the DNA gave D and trimming. The sample includes around 400,000 clones, around 90% of them seen just once. This clone was counted between two and nine times. The sample comprised peripheral blood. This TCR was sampled from a man in his forties or fifties with acute or convalescent COVID-19.

The CDR3 here is CASRTPGLLAYGYTF. The DNA for the CDR3 is TGTGCCAGCAGGACTCCGGGACTCCTGGCCTATGGCTACACCTTC. The chain has TRBV28 and TRBJ1-2, with D possibly being TRBD1 (5 bases). V gave up 6 bases and J gave up 4 bases, with 18 bases separating them. CDR1 MDHEN and CDR2 SYDVKM come from the germline V gene. This CDR3 is 15 amino acids long.